These 32 T cell receptor beta chains share one sample of origin, sequenced in a study of cytotoxic CD8 clonotypes in ibrutinib-treated CLL. Using immunoSEQ multiplex PCR, the repertoire was profiled, and TCRdb retains in-frame clones only, with some absent. The sample holds over 140,000 clones, 80% seen once. This sample comprised PBMCs, obtained after 36 months of ibrutinib treatment. The source is a human donor with chronic lymphocytic leukemia.

CDR3 DNA: TGTGCCAGCTCACCACCGGGGGAGAGCGAGCAGTACTTC. Translated, it gives CASSPPGESEQYF. V gene TRBV18 combines with J gene TRBJ2-7; TRBD1 or TRBD2 may be the D gene (5 bases each). CDR3 length: 13 amino acids. Germline V gives CDR1 KGHSH, CDR2 LQKENI. Deletions cut 0 bases from V and 6 bases from J, with 9 bases between.

The chain carries TRBV5-4 and TRBJ2-3; 8 nucleotides align to TRBD2. The V gene end was trimmed by 6 bases and the J gene end by 3 bases; junction bases not matched to a gene: 9. The germline V gene encodes CDR1 SGHNT and CDR2 YYREEE (reference sequence). The CDR3 is 15 residues long. The CDR3 sequence: CASTIGGGPTDTQYF. The DNA of the CDR3 is TGTGCCAGCACCATCGGGGGGGGGCCAACAGATACGCAGTATTTT.

A note on this clone: Other nucleotide sequences in the sample specify the same CDR3. The gene calls are TRBV5-4 and TRBJ2-1; the D is unclear. This CDR3 has 11 residues. V was clipped by 2 bases and J by 7 bases, with 4 bases between them. From germline, CDR1 is SGHNT and CDR2 YYREEE (reference sequence). The CDR3 reads CASSFSNEQFF. The DNA of the CDR3 is TGTGCCAGCAGCTTTAGTAATGAGCAGTTCTTC.

This clone was recorded only once. This chain joins TRBV9 and TRBJ1-5; D unresolved. V lost 4 bases to trimming and J lost 0 bases, with 8 bases between them. CDR1 SGDLS and CDR2 YYNGEE come from the germline V gene. The CDR3 loop spans 14 amino acids. The CDR3 bases are TGTGCCAGCAGCCCGGTCCCTAGCAATCAGCCCCAGCATTTT. This codes for CASSPVPSNQPQHF.

The chain is built from TRBV27 and TRBJ1-2; 7 bases fit TRBD1. Germline trimming cut 4 bases from V and 4 bases from J; bases unmatched to any gene: 9. The CDR3 has 15 residues. Germline V gives CDR1 MNHEY, CDR2 SMNVEV (reference sequence). The CDR3 sequence is CASSSGGARLYGYTF. In DNA, the CDR3 is TGTGCCAGCAGTTCAGGGGGGGCCCGGCTCTATGGCTACACCTTC.

The chain joins TRBV5-1 to TRBJ2-3, with 7 bases aligning to TRBD2. CDR3 length: 12 residues. CDR1 is SGHRS, CDR2 YFSETQ, per germline. The trim removed 1 base at V and 14 bases at J, leaving 7 bases unmatched. Here the CDR3 reads CASSLRLADLYF. The CDR3 region has the DNA TGCGCCAGCAGCTTGCGGCTAGCGGACCTGTATTTT. Drawing the rest from reference TRBV5-1 and TRBJ2-3, the complete variable domain is KAGVTQTPRYLIKTRGQQVTLSCSPISGHRSVSWYQQTPGQGLQFLFEYFSETQRNKGNFPGRFSGRQFSNSRSEMNVSTLELGDSALYLCASSLRLADLYFGPGTRLTVL.

By proportion, this clone is medium-sized. In DNA form, the CDR3 reads TGTGCCAGCCTACGAGGGGCAAACACTGAAGCTTTCTTT. This sequence encodes CASLRGANTEAFF. V is TRBV7-9 and J is TRBJ1-1; tentatively, D is TRBD1 (5 bases). V was clipped by 8 bases and J by 2 bases, with 12 bases between them. Per the germline V gene, CDR1 is SEHNR and CDR2 is FQNEAQ (reference sequence). The CDR3 totals 13 residues.

This rearrangement joins TRBV28 to TRBJ1-1; D remains unclear. The CDR3 runs 10 residues. V lost 3 bases and J lost 7, with 3 bases in between. Germline assignment: CDR1 MDHEN and CDR2 SYDVKM. CDR3: CASSFNEAFF. DNA of the CDR3: TGTGCCAGCAGTTTCAATGAAGCTTTCTTT. The whole variable domain, filled in from reference TRBV28 and TRBJ1-1, reads DVKVTQSSRYLVKRTGEKVFLECVQDMDHENMFWYRQDPGLGLRLIYFSYDVKMKEKGDIPEGYSVSREKKERFSLILESASTNQTSMYLCASSFNEAFFGQGTRLTVV.

J is TRBJ1-6 and V is TRBV11-2; 8 bases agree with TRBD1. Losses at the gene ends were 5 bases for V and 14 bases for J; bases not matched to a gene: 17. The CDR3 extends over 16 amino acids. Germline CDR1 is SGHAT and CDR2 is FQNNGV. This CDR3 reads CASSLTGTGFLGTLHF. The CDR3 DNA reads as TGTGCCAGCAGCCTGACCGGGACAGGCTTCTTAGGTACCCTCCACTTT.

The CDR3 nucleotides read TGTGCCAGCAGTTCTCCCCCGGGGGGCTATGGCTACACCTTC. Translating it yields CASSSPPGGYGYTF. J is TRBJ1-2 and V is TRBV5-5, with a possible D match to TRBD1 (5 bases). The V gene lost 5 bases and the J gene lost 4 bases, with 15 bases spanning the gap. The length of the CDR3 is 14 residues. CDR1 and CDR2 from the germline V gene are SGHKS and YYEKEE (reference sequence).

The chain couples TRBV6-1 to TRBJ2-7, with D perhaps TRBD2 (5 bases). Trimming pared 6 bases from V and 1 base from J, leaving 10 bases between. This CDR3 is 13 amino acids long. Per the germline V gene, CDR1 is MNHNS and CDR2 is SASEGT. The DNA of the CDR3 is TGTGCCAGCAGAGTCGGGGTTTCCTACGAGCAGTACTTC. Residues: CASRVGVSYEQYF.

This chain uses TRBV7-3 with TRBJ1-2; D gene uncertain. There are 13 residues in the CDR3. The V and J ends lost 2 bases and 5 bases respectively, with 9 bases between them. The germline CDR1 and CDR2 sequences are SGHTA and FQGTGA. The CDR3 DNA reads as TGTGCCAGCAGCTTACCAGCGTTATATGGCTACACCTTC. It specifies CASSLPALYGYTF. The variable domain in full, completed from reference TRBV7-3 and TRBJ1-2, reads GAGVSQTPSNKVTEKGKYVELRCDPISGHTALYWYRQSLGQGPEFLIYFQGTGAADDSGLPNDRFFAVRPEGSVSTLKIQRTERGDSAVYLCASSLPALYGYTFGSGTRLTVV.

The chain has TRBV6-1 and TRBJ1-1, with a weak D call TRBD1 (5 bases). Trimming stripped 7 bases from V and 4 bases from J, with 16 bases between. Germline values: CDR1 MNHNS, CDR2 SASEGT. The CDR3 is 14 residues long. The CDR3 DNA reads TGTGCCAGCACCCCGAGGGGCTTGTTCACTGAAGCTTTCTTT. Protein: CASTPRGLFTEAFF.

J is TRBJ2-2 and V is TRBV2; the D is unclear. Germline V gene lookup returns CDR1 SNHLY and CDR2 FYNNEI. The CDR3 loop spans 15 amino acids. V lost 6 bases to trimming and J lost 0 bases, with 11 bases between them. CDR3 sequence (DNA): TGTGCCAGCAGGGCTTATAATGCGAACACCGGGGAGCTGTTTTTT. This encodes CASRAYNANTGELFF.

This chain joins TRBV30 and TRBJ2-5; TRBD2 might be the D (5 bases). The CDR3 totals 12 residues. Germline assignment: CDR1 GTSNPN and CDR2 SVGIG (reference sequence). Trimming removed 5 bases at V and 3 bases at J, with 10 bases between. The CDR3 protein is CAWVTSEETQYF. DNA for the CDR3: TGTGCCTGGGTCACTAGTGAAGAGACCCAGTACTTC. The full variable domain, completed using reference TRBV30 and TRBJ2-5, is SQTIHQWPATLVQPVGSPLSLECTVEGTSNPNLYWYRQAAGRGLQLLFYSVGIGQISSEVPQNLSASRPQDRQFILSSKKLLLSDSGFYLCAWVTSEETQYFGPGTRLLVL.

This clone has more than one count but fewer than ten. The J gene is TRBJ1-6, the V gene TRBV15; 9 bases agree with TRBD1. V gave up 8 bases and J gave up 5 bases; unmatched junction bases: 1. There are 13 residues in the CDR3. CDR1 and CDR2 from the germline V gene are LNHNV and YYDKDF (reference sequence). The CDR3 region has the DNA TGTGCCACCGGGACAGGGAATAATTCACCCCTCCACTTT. It translates to CATGTGNNSPLHF.

CDR3 DNA: TGTGCCAGCAGCCCCCGGGAACGGTCCTACAATGAGCAGTTCTTC. This sequence encodes CASSPRERSYNEQFF. This rearrangement joins TRBV21-1 to TRBJ2-1; whether TRBD2, the table's D call, matches the DNA was not checked. TRBV21-1 is termed a pseudogene. The CDR3 sequence is 15 residues long.

J is TRBJ1-2 and V is TRBV4-2; tentatively, D is TRBD1 (5 bases). The CDR3 has 15 residues. Germline V lookup: CDR1 LGHNA, CDR2 YNFKEQ. The germline V and J ends were trimmed by 1 base and 1 base, with 10 bases remaining between them. CDR3 sequence (DNA): TGTGCCAGCAGCCAAGCGACGACAGATAACTATGGCTACACCTTC. Encoded protein: CASSQATTDNYGYTF.

This clone turned up a few times. This chain connects TRBV6-1 to TRBJ2-5; TRBD1 is a possible D gene (6 bases). CDR3 size: 13 residues. Trimming took 8 bases from V and 7 from J, leaving 17 bases between them. Germline loops: CDR1 MNHNS, CDR2 SASEGT. The CDR3 here is CASLEGGWGTQYF. In DNA form, the CDR3 reads TGTGCCAGCCTTGAAGGGGGATGGGGGACCCAGTACTTC.

In the case of this clone: A read error may produce the germline difference seen at one junction end. The rearrangement joins TRBV18 to TRBJ1-4; D is unresolved. The CDR3 is 15 residues long. Germline V gene sequence: CDR1 KGHSH, CDR2 LQKENI. CDR3 sequence (DNA): TGTGCCACCTCAGCAGTCCTTGCAACTAATGAAAAACTGTTTTTT. Encoded protein: CATSAVLATNEKLFF.

This clone was seen a single time. The limits of the CDR3 on the DNA are not certain, so only TCRdb's listed CDR3 is given. The gene calls are TRBV5-1 and TRBJ1-2; TRBD1, as called in the table, went unchecked against the DNA. The germline V gene encodes CDR1 SGHRS and CDR2 YFSETQ. The CDR3 totals 15 residues, both ends included. The CDR3 sequence: CASSFALGTDYGHTF.

Note on this clone: Other DNA sequences from this sample encode an identical CDR3 as well. This chain links TRBV10-3 with TRBJ2-1, with 14 bases matching TRBD2. This CDR3 comprises 14 residues. V shed 8 bases, J shed 7 bases, and the junction held 4 bases outside the gene matches. The germline gives CDR1 ENHRY, CDR2 SYGVKD. The CDR3 spells CAIRTSGRYNEQFF. CDR3 in DNA: TGTGCCATCCGGACTAGCGGGAGGTATAATGAGCAGTTCTTC.

The CDR3 nucleotides are TGTGCCAGCAGCCAGAGGGGGACAGACAATCAGCCCCAGCATTTT. Protein product: CASSQRGTDNQPQHF. This chain links TRBV13 with TRBJ1-5; 7 nucleotides align to TRBD1. There are 15 residues in the CDR3. After removal of 5 bases from V and 3 bases from J, the junction contained 7 bases not matched to a gene. Germline-derived CDR1 and CDR2 are PRHDT and FYEKMQ (reference sequence).

The CDR3 coding sequence is TGTGCCAGCAGCTTAGTTGGAGGCTCCCTAACTGGAAACACCATATATTTT. Its protein product is CASSLVGGSLTGNTIYF. This sequence joins TRBV7-2 and TRBJ1-3; no reliable D call. CDR1 and CDR2 from the germline V gene are SGHTA and FQGNSA. The CDR3 runs to 17 residues. V shed 1 base and J shed 2 bases, with 15 bases lying between them.

The chain employs TRBV6-5 and TRBJ1-5; unclear D gene. Germline CDR1 reads MNHEY; CDR2 reads SVGAGI. CDR3 length equals 12 residues. Deletions cut 6 bases from V and 3 bases from J, with 6 bases between. For the CDR3, the DNA is TGTGCCAGCAGCCAAGACAATCAGCCCCAGCATTTT. Its translation: CASSQDNQPQHF.

The chain has TRBV7-8 and TRBJ2-5; D is possibly TRBD1 or TRBD2 (5 bases each). The V and J ends lost 8 bases and 4 bases respectively, with 5 bases between them. The CDR3 covers 10 residues. From germline, CDR1 is SGHVS and CDR2 FQNEAQ. The CDR3 loop reads CASGTETQYF. CDR3 nucleotide sequence: TGTGCCAGCGGGACAGAGACCCAGTACTTC.

This clone appeared a few times. The junction differs from germline at one of its ends, possibly a read error. The rearrangement links TRBV4-2 to TRBJ2-1, with 7 bases that match TRBD1. This CDR3 region has 13 residues. CDR1 and CDR2 (germline): LGHNA, YNFKEQ. This CDR3 reads CASSQEELGGTVF. The CDR3 DNA follows: TGTGCCAGCAGCCAAGAGGAGTTAGGGGGCACTGTCTTC.

V usage is TRBV11-2 and J usage is TRBJ2-2, with D hard to call. Deletions cut 1 base from V and 6 bases from J, with 18 bases between. Germline CDR1 and CDR2: SGHAT and FQNNGV. There are 17 residues in the CDR3. CDR3 sequence (DNA): TGTGCCAGCAGCTTAGTGGAGAGACTCCCCGACCCCGGGGAGCTGTTTTTT. It specifies CASSLVERLPDPGELFF.

CDR3 DNA: TGTGCCAGCACCACTAGCGGGGGGCCGGGTTATGAGCAGTTCTTC. As protein: CASTTSGGPGYEQFF. The genes are TRBV28 and TRBJ2-1; 12 bases align to TRBD2. After removal of 7 bases from V and 8 bases from J, the junction contained 9 bases not matched to a gene. This CDR3 is 15 amino acids long. Germline CDR1 reads MDHEN; CDR2 reads SYDVKM.

This chain joins TRBV30 and TRBJ1-1; tentatively, D is TRBD1 (5 bases). In germline, CDR1 is GTSNPN, CDR2 SVGIG (reference sequence). The CDR3 runs 13 residues. Trimming cost V 3 bases and J 5 bases, with 13 bases left between them. The CDR3 reads CAWSRVGGTEAFF. The CDR3 nucleotides read TGTGCCTGGAGCCGAGTGGGGGGGACTGAAGCTTTCTTT.

The rearrangement uses TRBV9 and TRBJ2-5, with D uncertain. V lost 4 bases, J lost 2 bases, and 6 bases lay in between. Germline assignment: CDR1 SGDLS and CDR2 YYNGEE. CDR3 size: 12 residues. CDR3 region: CASSPGQETQYF. The DNA of the CDR3 is TGTGCCAGCAGCCCCGGTCAAGAGACCCAGTACTTC.

This CDR3 reads CASSGQAGVETQYF. The CDR3 coding sequence is TGTGCCAGCAGTGGGCAGGCGGGGGTAGAGACCCAGTACTTC. The chain has TRBV2 and TRBJ2-5, with TRBD2 identical over 7 bases. Per the germline V gene, CDR1 is SNHLY and CDR2 is FYNNEI. V shed 4 bases and J 4 bases; nucleotides not matched to a gene: 6. The CDR3 consists of 14 residues.